Listed below are T cell receptor beta chains from one sample, sequenced in a study of lung T cells in sarcoidosis with Löfgren's syndrome. A single record per CDR3 protein comes from TCRdb applying MiXCR to the reads. The sample holds about 63,000 distinct CDR3 sequences, 20% to 25% seen once. The sequencing input was CD4+ T cells from PBMCs. Every receptor here comes from a human donor with sarcoidosis (Löfgren's syndrome or another form), or a control subject (not recorded which). Both conserved end residues are part of each CDR3. The order of the fields is V gene, D gene, J gene, clone size, CDR3 DNA, CDR3 protein. A D gene is named only where the DNA matches it firmly. Size tells how often a clone was seen (once, few, many) or the class of an expanded clone, and some rows leave it out.

V: TRBV2
D: TRBD1
J: TRBJ1-5
size: NA
DNA: TGTGCCAGCATGCAGGGGACAGGGGATCAGCCCCAGCATTTT
CDR3: CASMQGTGDQPQHF

V: TRBV12-3/TRBV12-4
D: NA
J: TRBJ1-3
size: NA
DNA: TGTGCCAGCAGGCTAATAATTTCTGGAAACACCATATATTTT
CDR3: CASRLIISGNTIYF

V: TRBV6-1
D: NA
J: TRBJ2-3
size: many
DNA: TGTGCCAGCTCCCGAAGACCCGACACAGATACGCAGTATTTT
CDR3: CASSRRPDTDTQYF

V: TRBV29-1
D: TRBD1
J: TRBJ1-1
size: NA
DNA: TGCAGCGGGCGGAGGGGGCAGGGCACTGAAGCTTTCTTT
CDR3: CSGRRGQGTEAFF

V: TRBV4-1
D: TRBD1
J: TRBJ1-5
size: once
DNA: TGCGCCAGCAGCCAAGGGACAGGGGGCGTTTATCAGCCCCAGCATTTT
CDR3: CASSQGTGGVYQPQHF

V: TRBV3-1
D: TRBD2
J: TRBJ2-5
size: few
DNA: TGTGCCAGCAGCAGGGGACTAAATCAAGAGACCCAGTACTTC
CDR3: CASSRGLNQETQYF

V: TRBV6-1
D: TRBD1
J: TRBJ2-7
size: many
DNA: TGTGCCAGCAGCGGGGACAGTCCCTCCGAGCAGTACTTC
CDR3: CASSGDSPSEQYF

V: TRBV19
D: NA
J: TRBJ1-1
size: few
DNA: TGTGCCAGTAGTCCCGAACCAGGGGCGAACACTGAAGCTTTCTTT
CDR3: CASSPEPGANTEAFF

V: TRBV6-2/TRBV6-3
D: NA
J: TRBJ1-1
size: NA
DNA: TGCGCCAGCAGTCGTCCTCAGCAGACGAACACTGAAGCTCTCTTT
CDR3: CASSRPQQTNTEALF

V: TRBV7-9
D: NA
J: TRBJ1-5
size: few
DNA: TGTGCCAGCAGCAAAGGGACACCTTCTAGCAATCAGCCCCAGCATTTT
CDR3: CASSKGTPSSNQPQHF

V: TRBV20-1
D: TRBD2
J: TRBJ2-1
size: many
DNA: TGCAGTGCTACCAGACTAGCGGGGAACTACAATGAGCAGTTCTTC
CDR3: CSATRLAGNYNEQFF

V: TRBV7-3
D: NA
J: TRBJ2-6
size: NA
DNA: TGTGCCAGCAGCCGTAGCGGCTCTGGGGCCAACGTCCTGACTTTC
CDR3: CASSRSGSGANVLTF

V: TRBV28
D: NA
J: TRBJ2-4
size: few
DNA: TGTGCCACCGGGGACCCGGCCAAAAACATTCAGTACTTC
CDR3: CATGDPAKNIQYF

V: TRBV18
D: TRBD2
J: TRBJ2-1
size: few
DNA: TGTGCCAGCTCACCCCCCAGCGGGAGGGCGGGGAATGAGCAGTTCTTC
CDR3: CASSPPSGRAGNEQFF

V: TRBV4-1
D: NA
J: TRBJ1-5
size: many
DNA: TGCGCCAGCAGCCGGGGGGGATTGGACAATCAGCCCCAGCATTTT
CDR3: CASSRGGLDNQPQHF

V: TRBV11-1
D: NA
J: TRBJ2-1
size: NA
DNA: TGTGCCAGCAGCTTTTCCCACAATGAGCAGTTCTTC
CDR3: CASSFSHNEQFF

V: TRBV12-3/TRBV12-4
D: TRBD1
J: TRBJ1-1
size: few
DNA: TGTGCCAGCAGTAGGACAGGGGTTCTAACTGAAGCTTTCTTT
CDR3: CASSRTGVLTEAFF

V: TRBV7-2
D: NA
J: TRBJ2-5
size: many
DNA: TGTGCCAGCAGCACCCGCCCGGGATCGGAGACCCAGTACTTC
CDR3: CASSTRPGSETQYF

V: TRBV6-1
D: NA
J: TRBJ1-1
size: many
DNA: TGTGCCAGCAGTCGGGGGACCGGACTAACTGAAGCTTTCTTT
CDR3: CASSRGTGLTEAFF

V: TRBV6-6
D: NA
J: TRBJ1-1
size: many
DNA: TGTGCCAGCAGTTACAGGCATCCGAACACTGAAGCTTTCTTT
CDR3: CASSYRHPNTEAFF

V: TRBV2
D: NA
J: TRBJ1-4
size: NA
DNA: TGTGCCAGCAGTGCAAAAACAACTAATGAAAAACTGTTTTTT
CDR3: CASSAKTTNEKLFF

V: TRBV20-1
D: TRBD2
J: TRBJ2-4
size: many
DNA: TGCAGTGCTAGAGATGGGACTAGCGGGAAAAACATTCAGTACTTC
CDR3: CSARDGTSGKNIQYF

V: TRBV29-1
D: NA
J: TRBJ1-2
size: NA
DNA: TGCAGCGTTGAGATTAGTAACTATGGCTACACCTTC
CDR3: CSVEISNYGYTF

V: TRBV7-2
D: TRBD2
J: TRBJ2-1
size: many
DNA: TGTGCCAGCAGCCCGGGGGGGTCCTACAATGAGCAGTTCTTC
CDR3: CASSPGGSYNEQFF

V: TRBV7-2
D: NA
J: TRBJ2-1
size: NA
DNA: TGTGCCAGCAGCATCGTCCCGCAGGGAGGCAATGAGCAGTTCTTC
CDR3: CASSIVPQGGNEQFF

V: TRBV19
D: NA
J: TRBJ2-3
size: NA
DNA: TGTGCCAGTAGTATCGGTAATGCGCAGTATTTT
CDR3: CASSIGNAQYF

V: TRBV7-9
D: TRBD2
J: TRBJ2-1
size: NA
DNA: TGTGCCAGCAGGGAGACTAGCGGGGGTGAAAATGAGCAGTTCTTC
CDR3: CASRETSGGENEQFF

V: TRBV6-1
D: NA
J: TRBJ2-1
size: many
DNA: TGTGCCAGCAGCCTATTGGGACCCCCGGGGAATGAGCAGTTCTTC
CDR3: CASSLLGPPGNEQFF

V: TRBV6-1
D: TRBD1
J: TRBJ2-3
size: NA
DNA: TGTGCCAGCAGAAAGGGACAGGCCACAGATACGCAGTATTTT
CDR3: CASRKGQATDTQYF

V: TRBV28
D: TRBD2
J: TRBJ2-5
size: many
DNA: TGTGCCAGCAGTAGGACTAGCGGGGCGAAGGCCCAGTACTTC
CDR3: CASSRTSGAKAQYF

V: TRBV5-4
D: TRBD2
J: TRBJ2-2
size: NA
DNA: TGTGCCGGCAGCGCCGGGACTAGCGGGTGGTATGGGGAGCTGTTTTTT
CDR3: CAGSAGTSGWYGELFF

V: TRBV30
D: TRBD1
J: TRBJ1-3
size: few
DNA: TGTGCCTGGAGTACCCGGACAGGGGGTCCCCTCTCTGGAAACACCATATATTTT
CDR3: CAWSTRTGGPLSGNTIYF

V: TRBV3-1
D: NA
J: TRBJ2-5
size: few
DNA: TGTGCCAGCAGTAGATTCGCGGCTCAAGAGACCCAGTACTTC
CDR3: CASSRFAAQETQYF

V: TRBV7-2
D: TRBD1
J: TRBJ2-1
size: many
DNA: TGTGCCAGCAGCTTATGGAGGCGAGACAGGGGACCCAATGAGCAGTTCTTC
CDR3: CASSLWRRDRGPNEQFF

V: TRBV5-4
D: NA
J: TRBJ1-6
size: NA
DNA: TGTGCCAGCAGCTCAGACATCAATTCACCCCTCCACTTT
CDR3: CASSSDINSPLHF

V: TRBV25-1
D: TRBD1
J: TRBJ1-6
size: many
DNA: TGTGCCAGCAGTGATCCAGGGGGGAATTCACCCCTCCACTTT
CDR3: CASSDPGGNSPLHF

V: TRBV4-3
D: TRBD1
J: TRBJ1-1
size: NA
DNA: TGCGCCAGCAGCCCGGGACAGGGGGCTGGTGAAGCTTTCTTT
CDR3: CASSPGQGAGEAFF

V: TRBV5-6
D: TRBD1
J: TRBJ1-2
size: NA
DNA: TGTGCCAGCAGCTTGGAACAGGGGGCACGAGGCTACACCTTC
CDR3: CASSLEQGARGYTF

V: TRBV2
D: TRBD1
J: TRBJ1-2
size: NA
DNA: TGTGCCAGCAGCTTCGGACAGGACCCCTATCGCTACACCTTC
CDR3: CASSFGQDPYRYTF

V: TRBV20-1
D: TRBD1
J: TRBJ2-3
size: medium-sized
DNA: TGCAGTGCTCTTCCAGGGACAGGAAGCACAGATACGCAGTATTTT
CDR3: CSALPGTGSTDTQYF

V: TRBV14
D: TRBD1
J: TRBJ2-1
size: NA
DNA: TGTGCCAGCAGCCGGGGACAGGTGAGGAATGAGCAGTTCTTC
CDR3: CASSRGQVRNEQFF

V: TRBV7-2
D: NA
J: TRBJ2-3
size: NA
DNA: TGTGCCAGCAGCCTTAAGTACCTTAGCACAGATACGCAGTATTTT
CDR3: CASSLKYLSTDTQYF

V: TRBV20-1
D: TRBD1
J: TRBJ1-5
size: many
DNA: TGCAGTGCAGACAGGGACAATCAGCCCCAGCATTTT
CDR3: CSADRDNQPQHF

V: TRBV6-6
D: NA
J: TRBJ2-5
size: many
DNA: TGTGCCAGCAGTTACCTATCCGTCGTCCAAGAGACCCAGTACTTC
CDR3: CASSYLSVVQETQYF

V: TRBV2
D: TRBD1
J: TRBJ1-1
size: NA
DNA: TGTGCCAGCAGAGGGCAGGGGGCGCAGAACACTGAAGCTTTCTTT
CDR3: CASRGQGAQNTEAFF

V: TRBV5-1
D: NA
J: TRBJ1-5
size: many
DNA: TGCGCCAGCAGCCCAGACAGCGGCAATCAGCCCCAGCATTTT
CDR3: CASSPDSGNQPQHF

V: TRBV28
D: NA
J: TRBJ1-5
size: many
DNA: TGTGCCAGCAGTATACAGGGAGGAGGCAATCAGCCCCAGCATTTT
CDR3: CASSIQGGGNQPQHF

V: TRBV20-1
D: NA
J: TRBJ1-1
size: many
DNA: TGCAGTGCTAGAGATCCCACAGGGAACACTGAAGCTTTCTTT
CDR3: CSARDPTGNTEAFF

V: TRBV6-1
D: TRBD1
J: TRBJ1-5
size: few
DNA: TGTGCCAGCAGTCGGGACAGGGCCGGACAGCCCCAGCATTTT
CDR3: CASSRDRAGQPQHF

V: TRBV28
D: NA
J: TRBJ1-5
size: many
DNA: TGTGCCAGCAGTTTTCCGAGACAGGACAATCAGCCCCAGCATTTT
CDR3: CASSFPRQDNQPQHF

V: TRBV29-1
D: NA
J: TRBJ2-4
size: NA
DNA: TGCAGCTTCGCAGGCGGTGGGCAAGGGAACATTCAGTACTTC
CDR3: CSFAGGGQGNIQYF

V: TRBV4-1
D: TRBD1
J: TRBJ2-3
size: few
DNA: TGCGCCAGCAGCCAGGATCTGACAGGGGGCATTAGAGATACGCAGTATTTT
CDR3: CASSQDLTGGIRDTQYF

V: TRBV6-1
D: NA
J: TRBJ1-2
size: many
DNA: TGTGCCAGCAGCCGAGACCCCTCTGCTAACTATGGCTACACCTTC
CDR3: CASSRDPSANYGYTF

V: TRBV4-1
D: NA
J: TRBJ1-1
size: many
DNA: TGCGCCAGCAGCCAACCCTTTGGGAAAACCACTGAAGCTTTCTTT
CDR3: CASSQPFGKTTEAFF

V: TRBV6-6
D: NA
J: TRBJ2-6
size: many
DNA: TGTGCCAGCAGTTACGGAGCAGCCTCTGGGGCCAACGTCCTGACTTTC
CDR3: CASSYGAASGANVLTF

V: TRBV28
D: TRBD1
J: TRBJ2-5
size: many
DNA: TGTGCCAGCAAAAAACCGACAGGGGGCGCGGAGACCCAGTACTTC
CDR3: CASKKPTGGAETQYF

V: TRBV30
D: NA
J: TRBJ2-7
size: NA
DNA: TGTGCCTGGACCCGTACGGCGTTCTACGAGCAGTACTTC
CDR3: CAWTRTAFYEQYF

V: TRBV3-1
D: TRBD2
J: TRBJ2-5
size: NA
DNA: TGTGCCAGCAGCCAATGGGAGGGAGGCCAGTACTTC
CDR3: CASSQWEGGQYF

V: TRBV2
D: TRBD2
J: TRBJ2-1
size: many
DNA: TGTGCCAGCAGTGCCGCCCGGGGGGGCAGCTATGAGCAGTTCTTC
CDR3: CASSAARGGSYEQFF

V: TRBV30
D: NA
J: TRBJ2-3
size: few
DNA: TGTGCCTGGAGTCCATTACCAGGAACGCAGTATTTT
CDR3: CAWSPLPGTQYF